The present T cell receptor (beta chain) was sequenced within a study of cytomegalovirus exposure and HLA in healthy donors. Study information: Around 76% of 398 genotyped donors fell in the Caucasian-associated ancestry cluster.

Study-level findings and limits: After further analysis at a later stage, 15,000 to 20,000 TCR beta sequences were associated with HLA alleles at 0.05 false discovery rate. TCR beta chains associated with HLA were, in a later analysis, more clonally expanded than equally common others. Presence/absence results assume similar sequencing depth per donor, which may not hold.

CDR1 is SGHDT, CDR2 YYEEEE, per germline. V was trimmed by 4 bases and J by 4 bases, leaving 17 bases between them. The CDR3 is 15 residues long. Notes on this clone: What it binds is not known.

PCR was performed using 60 Vbeta and 13 Jbeta primers. Libraries were prepared by immunoSEQ multiplex PCR; TCRdb keeps only in-frame clonotypes and omits some of them. The table lists over 90,000 clones, roughly two thirds of them singletons. This TCR derives from a man between 35 and 55 years old in good health and CMV-seronegative. V is TRBV5-6 and J is TRBJ1-2, with D possibly TRBD1 on 5 matching bases. Source material: PBMCs. In DNA form, the CDR3 reads TGTGCCAGCAGCCCCACTCCGACAGTTGTCTATGGCTACACCTTC. Its protein is CASSPTPTVVYGYTF.